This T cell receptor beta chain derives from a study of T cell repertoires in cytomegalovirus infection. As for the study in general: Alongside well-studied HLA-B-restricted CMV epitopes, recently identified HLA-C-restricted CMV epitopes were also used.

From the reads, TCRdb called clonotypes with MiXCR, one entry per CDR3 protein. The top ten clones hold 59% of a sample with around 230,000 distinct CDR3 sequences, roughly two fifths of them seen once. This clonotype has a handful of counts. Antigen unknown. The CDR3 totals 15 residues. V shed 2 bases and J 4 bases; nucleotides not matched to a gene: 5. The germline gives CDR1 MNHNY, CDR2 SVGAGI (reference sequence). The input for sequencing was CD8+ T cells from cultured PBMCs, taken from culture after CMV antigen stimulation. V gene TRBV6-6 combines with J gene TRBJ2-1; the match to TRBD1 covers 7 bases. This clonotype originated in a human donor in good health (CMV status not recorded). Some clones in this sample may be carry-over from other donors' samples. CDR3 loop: CASSYPSRGYNEQFF. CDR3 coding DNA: TGTGCCAGCAGTTACCCCAGCAGGGGGTACAATGAGCAGTTCTTC.